This is a list of T cell receptor beta chains from one sample in a study of CD8 T cells in Susac syndrome. TCRdb independently ran MiXCR on the immunoSEQ multiplex PCR reads; one entry per CDR3 protein. The sample lists approximately 200,000 distinct CDR3 sequences, 80% to 95% occurring once. The material sequenced was CD8+ T cells from PBMCs. All receptors derive from a human donor with multiple sclerosis. The CDR3 runs from the conserved cysteine through the conserved F or W. D genes are given only for firm matches. Expanded clones get a size class; other rows say once, few or many, or leave the size out.

size,V,J,D,length,CDR3,DNA
few,TRBV15,TRBJ2-7,TRBD2,13,CATSFTREYEQYF,TGTGCCACCAGCTTTACGCGGGAGTACGAGCAGTACTTC
-,TRBV27,TRBJ2-3,-,16,CASSLAGVPSTDTQYF,TGTGCCAGCAGTTTAGCAGGGGTACCTAGCACAGATACGCAGTATTTT
-,TRBV19,TRBJ1-2,-,15,CASSIDGGRRAGYTF,TGTGCCAGTAGTATTGATGGGGGGAGGCGCGCCGGCTACACCTTC
-,TRBV7-8,TRBJ2-2,-,13,CASSGRVTGELFF,TGTGCCAGCAGCGGAAGGGTTACCGGGGAGCTGTTTTTT
once,TRBV12-5,TRBJ1-5,-,15,CASGQDSNSNQPQHF,TGTGCTAGTGGTCAGGACAGTAATAGCAATCAGCCCCAGCATTTT
-,TRBV13,TRBJ1-1,-,14,CASSIQGGNTEAFF,TGTGCCAGCAGCATACAGGGTGGGAACACTGAAGCTTTCTTT
-,TRBV30,TRBJ2-7,-,14,CAWTRTEDPYEQYF,TGTGCCTGGACTAGGACAGAGGACCCCTACGAGCAGTACTTC
-,TRBV27,TRBJ2-1,-,15,CASSLTLSSYNEQFF,TGTGCCAGCAGTTTAACGCTGAGCTCCTACAATGAGCAGTTCTTC
-,TRBV29-1,TRBJ2-5,-,12,CSVEGGGETQYF,TGCAGCGTGGAGGGGGGAGGAGAGACCCAGTACTTC
once,TRBV5-1,TRBJ1-5,-,15,CASSPGADSNQPQHF,TGCGCCAGCAGCCCCGGGGCTGATAGCAATCAGCCCCAGCATTTT
-,TRBV12-3/TRBV12-4,TRBJ2-1,TRBD2,14,CASSLGLTANEQFF,TGTGCCAGCAGTTTGGGACTAACGGCGAATGAGCAGTTCTTC
-,TRBV9,TRBJ2-1,-,12,CASSGWEPQAIF,TGTGCCAGCAGCGGGTGGGAGCCCCAGGCTATCTTC
-,TRBV23-1,TRBJ1-5,-,15,CASSLRAFSNQPQHF,TGCGCCAGCAGTCTTCGGGCCTTCAGCAATCAGCCCCAGCATTTT
-,TRBV5-6,TRBJ2-7,-,12,CASSHGANEQYF,TGTGCCAGCAGTCACGGGGCGAATGAGCAGTACTTC
-,TRBV5-4,TRBJ2-1,TRBD1,15,CASSDPGQGIYEQFF,TGTGCCAGCTCTGATCCGGGACAGGGAATTTATGAGCAGTTCTTC
-,TRBV12-3/TRBV12-4,TRBJ2-5,-,19,CASSFRLKDVGGSKETQYF,TGTGCCAGCAGTTTCAGGCTTAAGGATGTGGGGGGTTCAAAAGAGACCCAGTACTTC
-,TRBV4-3,TRBJ2-7,-,15,CASSQDRRAGYEQYF,TGCGCCAGCAGCCAAGATAGGAGGGCCGGGTACGAGCAGTACTTC
-,TRBV10-3,TRBJ1-2,TRBD1,16,CAIRVTGSDFNYGYTF,TGTGCCATCAGGGTGACAGGGAGTGATTTTAACTATGGCTACACCTTC
-,TRBV10-3,TRBJ2-7,TRBD1,14,CATEPRQGGYEQYF,TGTGCCACCGAGCCCCGACAGGGGGGATACGAGCAGTACTTC
-,TRBV7-9,TRBJ2-3,-,13,CASSSSGLDTQYF,TGTGCCAGCAGCTCCTCGGGCCTAGATACGCAGTATTTT
-,TRBV4-1,TRBJ1-1,TRBD1,13,CASSRTGDTEAFF,TGCGCCAGCAGCCGGACAGGGGACACTGAAGCTTTCTTT
-,TRBV3-1,TRBJ2-5,TRBD2,17,CASSLTWASGRRETQYF,TGTGCCAGCAGCCTCACCTGGGCTAGCGGGAGAAGAGAGACCCAGTACTTC
-,TRBV13,TRBJ2-5,TRBD2,18,CASSAPSGGAEYGETQYF,TGTGCCAGCAGCGCGCCTAGCGGGGGGGCCGAATATGGAGAGACCCAGTACTTC
-,TRBV20-1,TRBJ1-2,-,11,CSARSFYGYTF,TGCAGTGCACGGTCCTTTTATGGCTACACCTTC
-,TRBV30,TRBJ1-1,-,12,CAWSVGGDEAFF,TGTGCCTGGAGTGTAGGGGGGGATGAAGCTTTCTTT
-,TRBV11-2,TRBJ2-3,TRBD2,16,CASSSIAGESADTQYF,TGTGCCAGCAGCTCCATAGCGGGAGAGAGCGCAGATACGCAGTATTTT
-,TRBV29-1,TRBJ1-4,-,14,CSGTDGGIGEKLFF,TGCAGCGGTACCGATGGGGGGATAGGCGAAAAACTGTTTTTT
once,TRBV5-6,TRBJ2-5,TRBD2,18,CASSTGLAGTPQQETQYF,TGTGCCAGCAGCACCGGACTAGCGGGAACCCCACAACAAGAGACCCAGTACTTC
once,TRBV9,TRBJ2-1,-,18,CASSEPRTRRGGGDEQFF,TGTGCCAGCAGCGAGCCCCGAACTAGGAGAGGCGGAGGAGATGAGCAGTTCTTC
-,TRBV19,TRBJ2-4,-,12,CASSAPGNIQYF,TGTGCCAGTAGTGCTCCCGGGAACATTCAGTACTTC
-,TRBV20-1,TRBJ1-1,-,13,CSARISRNTEAFF,TGCAGTGCTAGAATCTCTAGGAACACTGAAGCTTTCTTT
-,TRBV5-4,TRBJ2-6,-,17,CASSLYGTSSGANVLTF,TGTGCCAGCAGCTTATACGGGACGAGCTCTGGGGCCAACGTCCTGACTTTC
-,TRBV30,TRBJ2-7,-,12,CAWSTTSYEQYF,TGTGCCTGGAGCACTACCTCCTACGAGCAGTACTTC
-,TRBV7-8,TRBJ2-5,TRBD2,15,CASTLAGVSQETQYF,TGTGCCAGCACCTTAGCGGGAGTAAGCCAAGAGACCCAGTACTTC
-,TRBV9,TRBJ1-1,-,14,CASSVATGGTEAFF,TGTGCCAGCAGCGTAGCTACTGGGGGAACTGAAGCTTTCTTT
-,TRBV7-2,TRBJ1-1,-,15,CASSLLSGVNTEAFF,TGTGCCAGCAGCTTGCTTAGCGGAGTGAACACTGAAGCTTTCTTT
-,TRBV5-6,TRBJ2-2,-,13,CASSPRNTGELFF,TGTGCCAGCAGCCCCAGGAACACCGGGGAGCTGTTTTTT
-,TRBV7-9,TRBJ2-7,TRBD2,14,CASSSTSGRSEQYF,TGTGCCAGCTCTTCGACTAGCGGGAGATCCGAGCAGTACTTC
-,TRBV4-2,TRBJ1-1,-,17,CASSQVDFRDGNTEAFF,TGTGCCAGCAGCCAAGTCGACTTCCGGGACGGCAACACTGAAGCTTTCTTT
-,TRBV30,TRBJ2-1,TRBD2,14,CALTGGLAGAPQFF,TGTGCCTTGACGGGGGGACTAGCGGGAGCCCCCCAGTTCTTC
-,TRBV3-1,TRBJ1-2,-,17,CASSQEGSGRSNYGYTF,TGTGCCAGCAGCCAAGAGGGGTCGGGCAGGTCTAACTATGGCTACACCTTC
-,TRBV20-1,TRBJ2-1,-,12,CSAWDPYNEQFF,TGCAGTGCTTGGGACCCCTACAATGAGCAGTTCTTC
-,TRBV25-1,TRBJ2-3,-,14,CASSLVSSTDTQYF,TGTGCCAGCAGTCTGGTTTCCAGCACAGATACGCAGTATTTT
once,TRBV9,TRBJ2-1,-,13,CASSPNQGFEQFF,TGTGCCAGCAGCCCAAACCAGGGGTTTGAGCAGTTCTTC
-,TRBV12-3/TRBV12-4,TRBJ1-5,-,12,CATRDSNQPQHF,TGTGCCACCCGGGACAGCAATCAGCCCCAGCATTTT
-,TRBV29-1,TRBJ2-1,-,11,CSVGRDNEQFF,TGCAGCGTTGGCAGGGACAATGAGCAGTTCTTC
-,TRBV30,TRBJ2-7,-,15,CAWNEGAGVYDEQYF,TGTGCCTGGAACGAGGGGGCGGGGGTTTACGACGAGCAGTACTTC
-,TRBV29-1,TRBJ1-2,-,14,CSVPRDGVSYGYTF,TGCAGCGTTCCGAGGGACGGAGTCTCCTATGGCTACACCTTC
few,TRBV7-2,TRBJ2-7,-,16,CASSLAQTRGGYEQYF,TGTGCCAGCAGCTTAGCGCAGACTAGAGGTGGCTACGAGCAGTACTTC
few,TRBV29-1,TRBJ2-7,TRBD1,15,CSVEGGGQGNYEQYF,TGCAGCGTTGAAGGGGGGGGACAGGGAAACTACGAGCAGTACTTC
-,TRBV12-5,TRBJ2-1,-,13,CASGLSSGNEQFF,TGTGCTAGTGGCCTATCATCGGGGAATGAGCAGTTCTTC
-,TRBV12-3/TRBV12-4,TRBJ1-2,-,12,CASSSGPYGYTF,TGTGCCAGCAGTTCAGGACCCTATGGCTACACCTTC